The TCR beta chain described here comes from a study of shared clonotypes between healthy human individuals. Replicate PCRs run on sorted subsets employed approximately 0.2 ug DNA, approximately 30,000 T cell genomes. Clones were sequenced by immunoSEQ multiplex PCR, and TCRdb holds only the in-frame ones, with some missing. Found here are 1.6 million or so clones, approximately 98.5% of them singletons; the top ten hold about 0.35%. Trimming removed 5 bases from V and 3 bases from J, with 22 bases in between. This CDR3 comprises 17 residues. The V gene's germline CDR1 is SQVTM and CDR2 ANQGSEA. The sample comprised naive CD4+ T cells sorted from blood. Subset described: CD45RA+ positively selected. The chain is built from TRBV29-1 and TRBJ2-2, with D tentatively TRBD1 (6 bases). The TCR sequence derives from a man aged 25-45 years in good health. The CDR3: CSVLFSVPGHYTGELFF. Here the CDR3 DNA reads TGCAGCGTTCTTTTTTCAGTTCCGGGACATTACACCGGGGAGCTGTTTTTT.